The source of this TCR beta chain is a study of OX40 agonist ivuxolimab in advanced cancers. Across the whole study: The study gave patients intravenous ivuxolimab at 0.01 to 10 mg/kg every 2 weeks.

The table came from immunoSEQ multiplex PCR; TCRdb's copy has only in-frame clones and leaves some out. The sample contains some 150,000 clones, 90% of which appear only once. Baseline was the first blood sampling point, followed by cycle 4 day 1 and cycle 7 day 1. This CDR3 comprises 12 residues. Trimming pared 7 bases from V and 0 bases from J, leaving 7 bases between. From germline, CDR1 is SQVTM and CDR2 ANQGSEA. Comments on this clone: The antigen is unknown.

Overall study results and limits: Both blood CD4+ and CD8+ T cells showed clonal growth by week 6 at 0.1 to 3.0 mg/kg.

This clonotype originated in an adult with an advanced solid tumor such as melanoma, head and neck, liver or kidney cancer. The sequenced sample was CD4+ or CD8+ T cells sorted from blood, obtained in a trial of the OX40 agonist ivuxolimab. V gene TRBV29-1 combines with J gene TRBJ1-3; maybe TRBD1 (6 bases). CDR3 bases: TGCAGCGGGACAGACTCTGGAAACACCATATATTTT. Translating gives CSGTDSGNTIYF.